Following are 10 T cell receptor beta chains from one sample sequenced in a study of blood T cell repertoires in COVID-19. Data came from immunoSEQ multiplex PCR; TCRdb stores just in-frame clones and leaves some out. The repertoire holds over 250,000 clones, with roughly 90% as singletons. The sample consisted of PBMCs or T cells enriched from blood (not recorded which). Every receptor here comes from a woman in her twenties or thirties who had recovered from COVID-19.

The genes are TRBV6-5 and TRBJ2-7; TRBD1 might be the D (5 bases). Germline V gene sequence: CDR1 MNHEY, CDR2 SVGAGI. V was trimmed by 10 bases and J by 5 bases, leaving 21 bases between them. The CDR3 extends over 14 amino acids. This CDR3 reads CATPRTQGFNEQYF. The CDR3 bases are TGTGCCACCCCCCGGACCCAGGGATTTAACGAGCAGTACTTC.

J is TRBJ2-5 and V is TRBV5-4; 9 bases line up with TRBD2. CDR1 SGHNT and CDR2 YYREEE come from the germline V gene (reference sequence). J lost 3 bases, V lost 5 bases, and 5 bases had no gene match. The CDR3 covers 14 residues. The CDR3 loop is CASSSSGRKETQYF. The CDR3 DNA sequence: TGTGCCAGCAGTTCAAGCGGGAGGAAAGAGACCCAGTACTTC.

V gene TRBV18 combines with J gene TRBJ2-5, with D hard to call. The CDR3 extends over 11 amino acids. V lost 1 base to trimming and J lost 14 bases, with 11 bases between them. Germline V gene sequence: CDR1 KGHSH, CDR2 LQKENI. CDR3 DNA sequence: TGTGCCAGCTCACCACTGTCGGGTTCTTACTTC. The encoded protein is CASSPLSGSYF.

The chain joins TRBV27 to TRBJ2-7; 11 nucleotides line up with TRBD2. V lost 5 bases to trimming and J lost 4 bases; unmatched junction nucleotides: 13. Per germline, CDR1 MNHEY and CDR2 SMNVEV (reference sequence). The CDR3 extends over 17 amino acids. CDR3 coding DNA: TGTGCCAGCAGTCCCACTAGCGGGAGTGACAAGAGTTACGAGCAGTACTTC. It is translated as CASSPTSGSDKSYEQYF.

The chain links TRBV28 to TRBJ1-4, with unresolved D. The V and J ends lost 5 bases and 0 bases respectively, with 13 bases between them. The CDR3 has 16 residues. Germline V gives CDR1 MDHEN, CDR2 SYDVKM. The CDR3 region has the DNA TGTGCCAGCAGTAACAGTGGATTTGCAACTAATGAAAAACTGTTTTTT. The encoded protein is CASSNSGFATNEKLFF.

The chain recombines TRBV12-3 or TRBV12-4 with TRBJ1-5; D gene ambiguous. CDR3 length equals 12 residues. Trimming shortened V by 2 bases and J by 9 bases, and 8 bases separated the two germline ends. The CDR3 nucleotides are TGTGCCAGCAGTTTACACGGAGGGCCCCAGCATTTT. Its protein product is CASSLHGGPQHF.

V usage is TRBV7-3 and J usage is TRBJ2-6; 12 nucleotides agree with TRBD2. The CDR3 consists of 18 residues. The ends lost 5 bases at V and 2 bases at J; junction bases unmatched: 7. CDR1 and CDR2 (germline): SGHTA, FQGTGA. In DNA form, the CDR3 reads TGTGCCAGCAGCCCCCGGACTAGCGGGATCCCTGGGGCCAACGTCCTGACTTTC. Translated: CASSPRTSGIPGANVLTF.

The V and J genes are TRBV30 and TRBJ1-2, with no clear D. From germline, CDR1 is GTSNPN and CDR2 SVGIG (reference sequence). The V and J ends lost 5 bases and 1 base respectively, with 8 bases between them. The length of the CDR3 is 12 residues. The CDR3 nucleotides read TGTGCCTGGGGCGACAATAACTATGGCTACACCTTC. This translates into CAWGDNNYGYTF.

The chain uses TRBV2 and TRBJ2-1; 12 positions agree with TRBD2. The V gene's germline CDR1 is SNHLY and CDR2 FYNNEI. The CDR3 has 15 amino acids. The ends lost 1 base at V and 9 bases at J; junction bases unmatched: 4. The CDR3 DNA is TGTGCCAGCAGTGAAGGACTAGCGGGAGTAGGTGAGCAGTTCTTC. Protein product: CASSEGLAGVGEQFF.

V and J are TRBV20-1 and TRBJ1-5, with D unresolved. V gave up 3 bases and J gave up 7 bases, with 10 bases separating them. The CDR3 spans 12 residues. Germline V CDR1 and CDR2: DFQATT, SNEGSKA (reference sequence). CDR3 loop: CSASMGRQPQHF. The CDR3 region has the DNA TGCAGTGCTAGTATGGGGAGACAGCCCCAGCATTTT.